The 9 T cell receptor beta chains presented below share a single source sample, sequenced in a study of identical twins. TCRdb reanalysed the 5' RACE reads using MiXCR and keeps one entry per CDR3 protein. Among about 530,000 distinct CDR3 sequences listed, over 12% were seen once. In addition, the sample was reused for a study of yellow fever vaccine responses in identical twins.

The sample comprised CD4+ T cells sorted from blood. Receptors originate from a woman under 30 in good health.

The table lists this clonotype with a few counts. The chain couples TRBV24-1 to TRBJ2-7; 9 positions match TRBD1. The germline CDR1 and CDR2 sequences are KGHDR and SFDVKD. The CDR3 totals 16 residues. V shed 1 base, J shed 0 bases, and the junction held 3 bases outside the gene matches. CDR3 loop: CATSDLWDRDSYEQYV. For the CDR3, the DNA is TGTGCCACCAGTGATTTATGGGACAGGGACTCCTACGAGCAGTACGTC.

This clonotype was detected only a few times. The chain has TRBV10-2 and TRBJ2-1, with D perhaps matching TRBD1 (5 bases). The CDR3 is 12 amino acids. V lost 3 bases, J lost 7 bases, and 7 bases lay in between. Germline V gives CDR1 WSHSY, CDR2 SAAADI. The CDR3 sequence: CASSDNRNEQFF. For the CDR3, the DNA is TGCGCCAGCAGTGATAACAGGAATGAGCAGTTCTTC.

This clonotype was found many times. The chain joins TRBV12-3 or TRBV12-4 to TRBJ1-5; TRBD1 matches at 10 bases. This CDR3 spans 14 amino acids. The V segment lost 8 bases and the J segment 8 bases; nucleotides outside the gene matches: 9. CDR3 nucleotide sequence: TGTGCCAGCCGAACCGGGACAGGGGCCGAGCCCCAGCATTTT. As protein: CASRTGTGAEPQHF.

The chain uses TRBV15 and TRBJ2-7, with 9 bases aligning to TRBD2. Germline CDR1 reads LNHNV; CDR2 reads YYDKDF (reference sequence). The junction had 8 bases not matched to a gene; V was cut back by 5 bases and J by 3 bases. This CDR3 comprises 15 residues. In DNA form, the CDR3 reads TGTGCCACCAGCCCTGGGGCTAGCGGGGACTACGAGCAGTACGTC. The encoded protein is CATSPGASGDYEQYV.

This chain uses TRBV5-1 with TRBJ2-3; possibly TRBD1 for D (5 bases). The CDR3 covers 16 residues. Trimming removed 3 bases from V and 0 bases from J, with 14 bases in between. In germline, CDR1 is SGHRS, CDR2 YFSETQ. The chain's CDR3 is CASSSDPGASTDTQYF. CDR3 sequence (DNA): TGCGCCAGCAGCTCAGACCCTGGGGCTAGCACAGATACGCAGTATTTT.

The V call is TRBV5-6, the J call TRBJ2-5; 8 bases are shared with TRBD1. J lost 2 bases, V lost 0 bases, and 0 bases had no gene match. The CDR3 is 14 amino acids. Germline CDR1 reads SGHDT; CDR2 reads YYEEEE. The CDR3 spells CASSLDRGQETQYF. For the CDR3, the DNA is TGTGCCAGCAGCTTGGACAGGGGGCAAGAGACCCAGTACTTC.

The CDR3 reads CASSPVLSDSNQFF. The DNA of the CDR3 is TGTGCCAGCAGCCCAGTTTTATCGGACTCGAACCAGTTCTTC. The rearrangement joins TRBV4-2 to TRBJ2-1; possible D gene TRBD2, 5 bases. The V and J ends lost 4 bases and 13 bases respectively, with 20 bases between them. Germline CDR1 is LGHNA and CDR2 is YNFKEQ. There are 14 residues in the CDR3.

The chain recombines TRBV20-1 with TRBJ1-5, with D possibly being TRBD1 (5 bases). V was trimmed by 3 bases and J by 2 bases, leaving 14 bases between them. The germline gives CDR1 DFQATT, CDR2 SNEGSKA (reference sequence). This CDR3 region has 15 residues. CDR3 bases: TGCAGTGCTAGGGTGGCGGGGGTCGGCAATCAGCCCCAGCATTTT. As protein: CSARVAGVGNQPQHF.

The J gene is TRBJ1-6, the V gene TRBV9; 7 nucleotides match TRBD1. CDR1 is SGDLS, CDR2 YYNGEE, per germline. This CDR3 spans 13 amino acids. J lost 9 bases, V lost 2 bases, and 2 bases had no gene match. The CDR3 DNA follows: TGTGCCAGCAGCGTGACAGGGATTTCACCCCTCCACTTT. Translation gives CASSVTGISPLHF.